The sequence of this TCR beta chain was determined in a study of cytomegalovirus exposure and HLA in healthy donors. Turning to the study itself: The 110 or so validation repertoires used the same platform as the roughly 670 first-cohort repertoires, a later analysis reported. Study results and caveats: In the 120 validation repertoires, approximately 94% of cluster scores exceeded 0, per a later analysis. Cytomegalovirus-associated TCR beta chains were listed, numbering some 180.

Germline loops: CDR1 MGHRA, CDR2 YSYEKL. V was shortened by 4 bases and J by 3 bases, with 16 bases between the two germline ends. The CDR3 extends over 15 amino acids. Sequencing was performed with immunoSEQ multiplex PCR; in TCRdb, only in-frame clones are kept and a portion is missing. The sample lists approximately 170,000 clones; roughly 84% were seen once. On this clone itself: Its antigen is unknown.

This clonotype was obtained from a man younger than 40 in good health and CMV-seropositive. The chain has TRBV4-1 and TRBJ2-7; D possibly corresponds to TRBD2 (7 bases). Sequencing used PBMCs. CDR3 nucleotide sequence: TGCGCCAGCAGCCCCTTTTCGGGGGGCCTCTACGAGCAGTACTTC. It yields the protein CASSPFSGGLYEQYF.